Below are 18 T cell receptor beta chains sequenced from a single sample in a study of T cell responses to AZD1222 COVID-19 vaccine. The method was immunoSEQ multiplex PCR; TCRdb's version includes in-frame clones alone and lacks a portion of them. The sample has around 130,000 clones; roughly 94% are singletons. The sequencing used peripheral blood, collected on day 0 of AZD1222 vaccination. The receptors stem from an adult in good health.

The J gene is TRBJ1-3, the V gene TRBV25-1; 9 nucleotides agree with TRBD1. The ends lost 4 bases at V and 12 bases at J; junction bases unmatched: 19. The CDR3 is made up of 17 amino acids. CDR1 is MGHDK, CDR2 SYGVNS, per germline. The CDR3 sequence is CASSGHRGLNPLEDIYF. CDR3 sequence (DNA): TGTGCCAGCAGTGGCCACAGGGGGCTTAACCCCCTGGAAGACATATATTTT.

The chain combines TRBV5-4 with TRBJ2-7; D is unclear. CDR1 is SGHNT and CDR2 is YYREEE in the germline V gene (reference sequence). V was clipped by 2 bases and J by 4 bases, with 4 bases between them. CDR3 size: 11 residues. CDR3 DNA: TGTGCCAGCAGCTTCGGGTACGAGCAGTACTTC. Translating it yields CASSFGYEQYF.

The J gene is TRBJ2-3, the V gene TRBV6-6, with 8 bases that match TRBD2. This CDR3 region has 15 residues. Germline CDR1 is MNHNY and CDR2 is SVGAGI (reference sequence). V lost 5 bases, J lost 4 bases, and 8 bases stayed unmatched. The CDR3 loop reads CASSLLAGRSDTQYF. DNA of the CDR3: TGTGCCAGCAGTCTCCTAGCGGGTCGCTCAGATACGCAGTATTTT.

This rearrangement joins TRBV10-1 to TRBJ2-1; D gene unclear. Germline V gene sequence: CDR1 WNHNN, CDR2 SYGVQD (reference sequence). This CDR3 region has 13 residues. Trimming took 5 bases from V and 2 from J, leaving 7 bases between them. CDR3 loop: CASSQGPYNEQFF. For the CDR3, the DNA is TGCGCCAGCAGTCAAGGGCCCTACAATGAGCAGTTCTTC.

This clone came up once. The genes are TRBV7-2 and TRBJ1-1; 10 nucleotides agree with TRBD1. Germline CDR1 is SGHTA and CDR2 is FQGNSA. CDR3 length: 14 amino acids. Trimming cost V 5 bases and J 4 bases; bases outside gene matches: 4. The CDR3 DNA reads as TGTGCCAGCAGCACGAGGACAGGGGGCACTGAAGCTTTCTTT. It encodes CASSTRTGGTEAFF.

Here the CDR3 reads CASRRQGDFNSPLHF. The CDR3 DNA sequence: TGTGCCAGCAGGAGACAGGGGGATTTTAATTCACCCCTCCACTTT. V usage is TRBV2 and J usage is TRBJ1-6, with 9 bases lining up with TRBD1. V shed 6 bases and J 6 bases; nucleotides not matched to a gene: 6. The germline V gene has CDR1 SNHLY and CDR2 FYNNEI. This CDR3 has 15 residues.

The J gene is TRBJ1-2, the V gene TRBV2; TRBD1 agrees at 8 bases. V was pared by 8 bases and J by 10 bases, with 12 bases of the junction left unmatched. The CDR3 sequence is 13 residues long. Germline assignment: CDR1 SNHLY and CDR2 FYNNEI. CDR3 coding DNA: TGTGCCAGCGTCCGTTATTCAGGGGGCGACTACACCTTC. It encodes CASVRYSGGDYTF.

A word on this clone: At one boundary the junction diverges from the germline segment, which might be a read error. The rearrangement uses TRBV27 and TRBJ2-1, with D possibly being TRBD2 (6 bases). The CDR3 spans 17 residues. Germline CDR1 MNHEY, CDR2 SMNVEV (reference sequence). CDR3 sequence: CASSLSQRVSSYNEQFF. The CDR3 coding sequence is TGTGCCAGCAGTCTATCACAGCGGGTCAGCTCCTACAATGAGCAGTTCTTC.

This clone turned up a few times. The chain employs TRBV27 and TRBJ1-6, with D perhaps matching TRBD1 (5 bases). The V and J ends lost 2 bases and 14 bases respectively, with 16 bases between them. In germline, CDR1 is MNHEY, CDR2 SMNVEV (reference sequence). The CDR3 contains 14 residues. CDR3 protein: CASSLRGARASLHF. Here the CDR3 DNA reads TGTGCCAGCAGTTTACGAGGGGCGCGCGCTTCCCTCCACTTT.

The chain uses TRBV6-5 and TRBJ1-1; 10 bases line up with TRBD1. The junction had 4 bases not matched to a gene; V was cut back by 1 base and J by 5 bases. The germline CDR1 and CDR2 sequences are MNHEY and SVGAGI. The CDR3 consists of 15 residues. The CDR3 nucleotides are TGTGCCAGCAGTTACTTTCGGACAGGGGGGACTGAAGCTTTCTTT. The encoded protein is CASSYFRTGGTEAFF.

The J gene is TRBJ1-2, the V gene TRBV19, with TRBD1 matching over 9 bases. The CDR3 is 14 residues long. Trimming removed 6 bases from V and 2 bases from J; junction bases left unmatched: 4. The V gene's germline CDR1 is LNHDA and CDR2 SQIVND (reference sequence). CDR3 protein: CASSPGTGNYGYTF. The CDR3 DNA reads as TGTGCCAGTAGCCCCGGGACAGGGAACTATGGCTACACCTTC.

Here the CDR3 reads CASSHVKAQLSLGGDYGYTF. In nucleotides, the CDR3 is TGTGCCAGCAGCCACGTGAAAGCTCAGCTTTCCCTCGGGGGCGACTATGGCTACACCTTC. V is TRBV3-1 (or the pseudogene TRBV3-2) and J is TRBJ1-2, with D tentatively TRBD1 (6 bases). V was pared by 3 bases and J by 3 bases, with 29 bases between. The CDR3 length is 20 residues. CDR1 and CDR2 (germline): LGHDT, YNNKEL (reference sequence).

The rearrangement joins TRBV30 to TRBJ1-2; tentative D call: TRBD1 (6 bases). The CDR3 is made up of 14 amino acids. V gave up 3 bases and J gave up 10 bases, with 21 bases separating them. Per the germline V gene, CDR1 is GTSNPN and CDR2 is SVGIG (reference sequence). The CDR3 reads CAWSALRRGFVYTF. The CDR3 DNA is TGTGCCTGGAGCGCCCTACGGAGGGGGTTTGTCTACACCTTC.

The CDR3 DNA reads as TGTGCCAGCAGTTTACAGAGGGCCCAGCATTTT. It specifies CASSLQRAQHF. The chain uses TRBV28 and TRBJ1-5; D uncertain. The CDR3 covers 11 residues. Germline V gene lookup returns CDR1 MDHEN and CDR2 SYDVKM. The germline V and J ends were trimmed by 2 bases and 11 bases, with 7 bases remaining between them.

The V gene is TRBV28, the J gene TRBJ2-7; D perhaps matches TRBD2 (6 bases). The CDR3 has 12 amino acids. Germline CDR1 reads MDHEN; CDR2 reads SYDVKM. Deletions cut 6 bases from V and 1 base from J, with 7 bases between. As DNA, the CDR3 is TGTGCCAGCAGGGCGGGGTCCTACGAGCAGTACTTC. Its protein product is CASRAGSYEQYF.

The V call is TRBV6-5, the J call TRBJ1-1; no definite D call. The germline gives CDR1 MNHEY, CDR2 SVGAGI. This CDR3 is 14 amino acids long. The germline V and J ends were trimmed by 7 bases and 1 base, with 13 bases remaining between them. CDR3 bases: TGTGCCAGCATGAAGGTCGAGGAGAACACTGAAGCTTTCTTT. Translating it yields CASMKVEENTEAFF.

The V call is TRBV25-1, the J call TRBJ1-4; tentatively, D is TRBD1 (6 bases). This CDR3 is 13 amino acids long. Germline CDR1 and CDR2: MGHDK and SYGVNS. V gave up 3 bases and J gave up 8 bases, with 10 bases separating them. The DNA of the CDR3 is TGTGCCAGCAGTGATTCCAGGGGAGAAAAACTGTTTTTT. It codes for CASSDSRGEKLFF.

The rearrangement uses TRBV11-3 and TRBJ1-6, with 11 bases fitting TRBD1. Germline V gives CDR1 SGHNT, CDR2 YENEEA. The ends lost 1 base at V and 5 bases at J; junction bases unmatched: 10. The CDR3 has 19 amino acids. The CDR3 is CASSLVGQGDRADNSPLHF. In DNA form, the CDR3 reads TGTGCCAGCAGCTTAGTGGGACAGGGGGACCGCGCGGATAATTCACCCCTCCACTTT.